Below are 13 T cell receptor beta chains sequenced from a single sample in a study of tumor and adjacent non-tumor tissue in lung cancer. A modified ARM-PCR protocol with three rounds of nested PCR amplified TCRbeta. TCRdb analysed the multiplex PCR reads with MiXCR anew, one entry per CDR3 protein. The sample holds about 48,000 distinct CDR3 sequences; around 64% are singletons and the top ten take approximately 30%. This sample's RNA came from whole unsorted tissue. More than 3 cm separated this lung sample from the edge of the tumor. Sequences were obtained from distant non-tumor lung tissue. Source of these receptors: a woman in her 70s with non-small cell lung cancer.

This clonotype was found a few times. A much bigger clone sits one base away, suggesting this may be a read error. CDR3 sequence reads: CNARLQEKLFF. The CDR3 DNA sequence: TGCAATGCTCGATTACAGGAAAAACTGTTTTTT. V and J are TRBV20-1 and TRBJ1-4; unclear D gene. The V gene's germline CDR1 is DFQATT and CDR2 SNEGSKA (reference sequence). This CDR3 spans 11 amino acids.

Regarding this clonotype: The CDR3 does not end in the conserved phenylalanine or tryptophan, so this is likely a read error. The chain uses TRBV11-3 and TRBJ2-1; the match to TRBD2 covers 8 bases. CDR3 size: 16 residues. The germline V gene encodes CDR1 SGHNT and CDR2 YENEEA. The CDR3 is CVGSLALAGLYSEQFS. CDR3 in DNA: TGTGTCGGCAGCTTAGCCCTAGCGGGCCTGTACAGTGAGCAGTTCTCC.

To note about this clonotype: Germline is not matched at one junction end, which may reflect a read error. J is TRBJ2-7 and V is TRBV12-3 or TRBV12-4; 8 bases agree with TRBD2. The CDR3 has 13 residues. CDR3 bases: TGTGCGAGCAGTTCAGCGGGAGCCTATAAGCAGTACTTC. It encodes CASSSAGAYKQYF.

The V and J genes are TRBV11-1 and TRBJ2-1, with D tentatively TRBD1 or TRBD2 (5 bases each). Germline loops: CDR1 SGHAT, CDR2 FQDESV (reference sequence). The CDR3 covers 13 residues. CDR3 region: CVSSPGPVGEQFF. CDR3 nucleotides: TGTGTTAGCAGCCCGGGACCCGTAGGTGAGCAGTTCTTC.

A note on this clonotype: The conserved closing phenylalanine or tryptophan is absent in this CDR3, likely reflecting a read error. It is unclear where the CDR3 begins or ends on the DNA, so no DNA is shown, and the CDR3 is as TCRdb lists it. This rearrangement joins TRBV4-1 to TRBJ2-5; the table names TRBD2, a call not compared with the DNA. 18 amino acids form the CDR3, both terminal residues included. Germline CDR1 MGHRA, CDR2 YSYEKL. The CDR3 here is CASSQCPAVLAGSETQYL.

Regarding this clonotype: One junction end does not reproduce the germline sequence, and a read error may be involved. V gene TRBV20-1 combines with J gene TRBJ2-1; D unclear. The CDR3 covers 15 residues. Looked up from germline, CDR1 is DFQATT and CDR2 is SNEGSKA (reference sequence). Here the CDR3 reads CSARAGGRVNNEQYF. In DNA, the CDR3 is TGCAGTGCTAGAGCCGGCGGAAGGGTCAACAATGAGCAGTACTTT.

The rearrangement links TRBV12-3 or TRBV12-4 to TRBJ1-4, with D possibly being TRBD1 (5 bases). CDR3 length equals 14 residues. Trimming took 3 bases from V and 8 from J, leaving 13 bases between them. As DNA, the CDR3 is TGTGCCAGCAGTTTTACTACAGGACAAGAAAAACTGTTTTTT. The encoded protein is CASSFTTGQEKLFF.

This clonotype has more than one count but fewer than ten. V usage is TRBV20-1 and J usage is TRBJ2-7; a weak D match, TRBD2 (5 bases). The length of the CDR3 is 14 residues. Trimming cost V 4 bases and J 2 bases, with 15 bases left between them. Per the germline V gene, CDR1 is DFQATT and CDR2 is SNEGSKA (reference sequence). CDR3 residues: CSAKEAATPYEQYF. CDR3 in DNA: TGCAGTGCTAAGGAGGCAGCAACCCCCTACGAGCAGTACTTC.

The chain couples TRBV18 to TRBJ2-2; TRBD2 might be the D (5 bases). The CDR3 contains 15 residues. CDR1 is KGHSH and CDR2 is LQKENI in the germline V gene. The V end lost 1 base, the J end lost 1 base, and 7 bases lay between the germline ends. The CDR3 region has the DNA TGTGCCAGCTCACCACACGGAGGGAACACCGGGGAGCTGTTTTTT. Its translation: CASSPHGGNTGELFF.

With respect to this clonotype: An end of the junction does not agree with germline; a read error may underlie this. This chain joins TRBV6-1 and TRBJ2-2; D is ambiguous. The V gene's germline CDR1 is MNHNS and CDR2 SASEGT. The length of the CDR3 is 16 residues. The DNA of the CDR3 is TGTGCCATCAGTGGAAGAGGTGGCCGGACCACCGGGGAGCTGTTTTTT. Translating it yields CAISGRGGRTTGELFF.

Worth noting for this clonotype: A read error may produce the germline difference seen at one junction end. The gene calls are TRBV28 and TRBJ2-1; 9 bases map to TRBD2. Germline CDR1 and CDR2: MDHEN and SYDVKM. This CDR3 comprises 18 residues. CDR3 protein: CASSTRLAEGRGANGQFF. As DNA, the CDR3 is TGTGCCAGCAGTACCAGACTAGCGGAAGGCCGTGGGGCAAATGGGCAGTTCTTC.

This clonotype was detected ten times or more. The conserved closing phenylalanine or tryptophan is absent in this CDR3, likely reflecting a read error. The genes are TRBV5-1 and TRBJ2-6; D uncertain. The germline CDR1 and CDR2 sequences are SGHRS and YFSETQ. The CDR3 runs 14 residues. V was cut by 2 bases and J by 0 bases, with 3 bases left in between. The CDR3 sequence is CASSFNSGANVLTY. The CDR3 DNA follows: TGCGCCAGCAGCTTCAACTCTGGGGCCAACGTCCTGACTTAC.

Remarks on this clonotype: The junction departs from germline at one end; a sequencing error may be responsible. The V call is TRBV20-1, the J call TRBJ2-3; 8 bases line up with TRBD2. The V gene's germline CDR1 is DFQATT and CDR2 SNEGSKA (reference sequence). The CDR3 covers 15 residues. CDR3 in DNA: TGCAATGCTAGATCTACTGGACTAGCAGCAGATACGCAGTATTTT. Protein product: CNARSTGLAADTQYF.